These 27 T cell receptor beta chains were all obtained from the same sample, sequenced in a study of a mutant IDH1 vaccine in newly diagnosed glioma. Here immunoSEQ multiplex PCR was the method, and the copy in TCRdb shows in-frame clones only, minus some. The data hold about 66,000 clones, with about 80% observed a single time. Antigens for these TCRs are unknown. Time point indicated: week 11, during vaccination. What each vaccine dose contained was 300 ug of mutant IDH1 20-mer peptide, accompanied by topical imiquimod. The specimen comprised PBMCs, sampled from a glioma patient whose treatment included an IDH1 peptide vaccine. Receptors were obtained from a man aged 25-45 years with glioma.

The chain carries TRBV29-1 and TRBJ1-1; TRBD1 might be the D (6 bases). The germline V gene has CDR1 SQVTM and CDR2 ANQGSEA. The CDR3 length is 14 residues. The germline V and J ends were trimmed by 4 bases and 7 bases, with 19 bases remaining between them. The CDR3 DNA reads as TGCAGCGTTGCACGGGGGGCGCAGGTTGATGAAGCTTTCTTT. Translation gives CSVARGAQVDEAFF.

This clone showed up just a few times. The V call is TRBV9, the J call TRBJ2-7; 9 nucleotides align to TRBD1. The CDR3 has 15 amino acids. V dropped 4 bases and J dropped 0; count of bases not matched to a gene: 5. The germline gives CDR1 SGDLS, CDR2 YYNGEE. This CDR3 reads CASSKDRGDSYEQYF. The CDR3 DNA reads TGTGCCAGCAGCAAGGACAGGGGCGACTCCTACGAGCAGTACTTC. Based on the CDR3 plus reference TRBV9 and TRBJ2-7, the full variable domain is DSGVTQTPKHLITATGQRVTLRCSPRSGDLSVYWYQQSLDQGLQFLIQYYNGEERAKGNILERFSAQQFPDLHSELNLSSLELGDSALYFCASSKDRGDSYEQYFGPGTRLTVT.

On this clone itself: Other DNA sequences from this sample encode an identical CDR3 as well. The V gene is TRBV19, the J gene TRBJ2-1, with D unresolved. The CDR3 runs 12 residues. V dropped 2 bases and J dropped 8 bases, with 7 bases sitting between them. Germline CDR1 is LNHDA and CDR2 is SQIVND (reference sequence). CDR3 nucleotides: TGTGCCAGTAGTATATCCAGAGATGAGCAGTTCTTC. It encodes CASSISRDEQFF.

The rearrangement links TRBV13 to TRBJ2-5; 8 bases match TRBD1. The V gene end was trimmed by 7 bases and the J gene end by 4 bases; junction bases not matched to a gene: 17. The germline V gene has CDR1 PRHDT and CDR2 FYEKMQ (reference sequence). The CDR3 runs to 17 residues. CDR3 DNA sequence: TGTGCCAGCACCTCCCGTGGGGATCAGGGGGCGCGAGAGACCCAGTACTTC. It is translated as CASTSRGDQGARETQYF.

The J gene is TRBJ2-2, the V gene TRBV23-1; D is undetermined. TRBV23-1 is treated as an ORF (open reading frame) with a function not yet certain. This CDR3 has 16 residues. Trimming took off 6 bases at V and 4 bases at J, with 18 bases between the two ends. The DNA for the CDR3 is TGCGCCAGCAGCCCACCCCCAGGAAGAGGCACCGGGGAGCTGTTTTTT. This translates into CASSPPPGRGTGELFF.

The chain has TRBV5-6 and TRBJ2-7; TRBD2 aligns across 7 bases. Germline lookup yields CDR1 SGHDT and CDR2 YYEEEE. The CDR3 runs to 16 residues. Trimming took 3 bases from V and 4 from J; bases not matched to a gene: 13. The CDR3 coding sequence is TGTGCCAGCAGCTCCCAGCGACTAGCCTCCCCTTACGAGCAGTACTTC. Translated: CASSSQRLASPYEQYF.

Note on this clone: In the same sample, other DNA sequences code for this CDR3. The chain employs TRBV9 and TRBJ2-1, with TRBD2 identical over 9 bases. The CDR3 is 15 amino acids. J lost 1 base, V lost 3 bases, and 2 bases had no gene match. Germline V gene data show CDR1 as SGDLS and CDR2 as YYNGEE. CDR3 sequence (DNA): TGTGCCAGCAGCGAAACTAGCGGGTCCTACAATGAGCAGTTCTTC. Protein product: CASSETSGSYNEQFF. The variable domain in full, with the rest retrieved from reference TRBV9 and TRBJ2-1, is DSGVTQTPKHLITATGQRVTLRCSPRSGDLSVYWYQQSLDQGLQFLIQYYNGEERAKGNILERFSAQQFPDLHSELNLSSLELGDSALYFCASSETSGSYNEQFFGPGTRLTVL.

The chain's CDR3 is CASSLNRASGANVLTF. In nucleotides, the CDR3 is TGTGCCAGCAGCTTGAACCGTGCCTCTGGGGCCAACGTCCTGACTTTC. V and J are TRBV5-8 and TRBJ2-6; D is unclear. Germline values: CDR1 SGHTS, CDR2 YDEGEE. This CDR3 comprises 16 residues. Trimming removed 1 base from V and 0 bases from J, with 8 bases in between. The entire variable domain, with the rest obtained from reference TRBV5-8 and TRBJ2-6, is as follows: EAGVTQSPTHLIKTRGQQATLRCSPISGHTSVYWYQQALGLGLQFLLWYDEGEERNRGNFPPRFSGRQFPNYSSELNVNALELEDSALYLCASSLNRASGANVLTFGAGSRLTVL.

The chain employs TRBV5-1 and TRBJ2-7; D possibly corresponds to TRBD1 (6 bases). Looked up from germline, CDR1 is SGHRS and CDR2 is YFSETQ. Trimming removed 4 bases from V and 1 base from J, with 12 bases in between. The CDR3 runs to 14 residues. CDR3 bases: TGCGCCAGCAGCCTTCAGACAGGTTCCTACGAGCAGTACTTC. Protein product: CASSLQTGSYEQYF.

CDR3 amino acids: CATSYGGNQPQHF. CDR3 coding DNA: TGTGCCACCTCCTACGGGGGCAATCAGCCCCAGCATTTT. V and J are TRBV2 and TRBJ1-5, with D unclear. Germline loops: CDR1 SNHLY, CDR2 FYNNEI. There are 13 residues in the CDR3. Trimming removed 10 bases from V and 2 bases from J, with 12 bases in between.

CDR3 region: CASSIGTTSYEQYF. CDR3 DNA sequence: TGTGCCAGTAGTATTGGGACTACCTCCTACGAGCAGTACTTC. The chain has TRBV19 and TRBJ2-7, with 7 nucleotides matching TRBD2. V gave up 3 bases and J gave up 0 bases; unmatched junction bases: 2. Per germline, CDR1 LNHDA and CDR2 SQIVND (reference sequence). This CDR3 comprises 14 residues.

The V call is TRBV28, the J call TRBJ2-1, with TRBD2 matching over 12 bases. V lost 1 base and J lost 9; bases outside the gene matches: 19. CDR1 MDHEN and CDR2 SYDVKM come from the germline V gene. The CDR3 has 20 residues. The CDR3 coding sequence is TGTGCCAGCAGTTTATTTTCCCCCAAAGAGACTAGCGGGAGACGTGGTGAGCAGTTCTTC. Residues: CASSLFSPKETSGRRGEQFF.

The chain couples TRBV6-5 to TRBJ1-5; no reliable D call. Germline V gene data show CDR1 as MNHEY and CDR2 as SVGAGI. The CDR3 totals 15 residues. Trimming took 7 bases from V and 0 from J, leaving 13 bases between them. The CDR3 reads CASIPGLNSNQPQHF. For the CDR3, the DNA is TGTGCCAGCATCCCGGGTCTCAATAGCAATCAGCCCCAGCATTTT.

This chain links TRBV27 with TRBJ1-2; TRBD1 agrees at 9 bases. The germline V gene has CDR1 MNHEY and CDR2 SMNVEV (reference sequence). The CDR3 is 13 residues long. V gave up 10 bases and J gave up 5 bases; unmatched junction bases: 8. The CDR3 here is CATLGQGNYGYTF. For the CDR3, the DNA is TGTGCCACCCTAGGACAGGGGAATTATGGCTACACCTTC.

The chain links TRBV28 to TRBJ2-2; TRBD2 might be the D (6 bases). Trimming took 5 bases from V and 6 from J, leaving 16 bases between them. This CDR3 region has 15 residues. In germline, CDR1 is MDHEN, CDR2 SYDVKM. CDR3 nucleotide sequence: TGTGCCAGCAGTGGTAATTACGGGAGACCCGGGGAGCTGTTTTTT. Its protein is CASSGNYGRPGELFF.

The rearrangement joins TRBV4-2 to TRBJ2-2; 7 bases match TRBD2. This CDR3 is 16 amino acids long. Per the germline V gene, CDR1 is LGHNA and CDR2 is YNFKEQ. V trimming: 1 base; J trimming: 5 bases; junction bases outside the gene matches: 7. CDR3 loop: CASSQGAGEWTGELFF. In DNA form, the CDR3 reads TGTGCCAGCAGCCAAGGGGCGGGAGAATGGACCGGGGAGCTGTTTTTT.

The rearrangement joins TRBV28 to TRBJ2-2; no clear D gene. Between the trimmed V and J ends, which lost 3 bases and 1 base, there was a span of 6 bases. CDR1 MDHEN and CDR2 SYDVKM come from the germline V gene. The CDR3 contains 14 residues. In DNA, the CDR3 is TGTGCCAGCAGTTTGGTAGAGAACACCGGGGAGCTGTTTTTT. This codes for CASSLVENTGELFF.

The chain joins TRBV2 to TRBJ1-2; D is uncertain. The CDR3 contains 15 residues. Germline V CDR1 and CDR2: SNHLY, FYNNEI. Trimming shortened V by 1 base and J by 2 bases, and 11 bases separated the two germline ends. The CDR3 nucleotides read TGTGCCAGCAGTGAAGATCTGGGCAGGAACTATGGCTACACCTTC. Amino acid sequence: CASSEDLGRNYGYTF.

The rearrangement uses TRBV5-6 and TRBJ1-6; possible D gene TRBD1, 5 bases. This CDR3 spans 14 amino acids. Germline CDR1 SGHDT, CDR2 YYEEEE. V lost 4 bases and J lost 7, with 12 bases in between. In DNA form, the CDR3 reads TGTGCCAGCAGCGAAGACGGGGGAAATTCACCCCTCCACTTT. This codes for CASSEDGGNSPLHF.

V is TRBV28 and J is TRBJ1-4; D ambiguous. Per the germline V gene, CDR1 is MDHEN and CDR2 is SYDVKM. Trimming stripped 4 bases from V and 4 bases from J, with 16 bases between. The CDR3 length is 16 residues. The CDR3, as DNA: TGTGCCAGCAGTTCCTTAACACAGACTTTTAATGAAAAACTGTTTTTT. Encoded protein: CASSSLTQTFNEKLFF.

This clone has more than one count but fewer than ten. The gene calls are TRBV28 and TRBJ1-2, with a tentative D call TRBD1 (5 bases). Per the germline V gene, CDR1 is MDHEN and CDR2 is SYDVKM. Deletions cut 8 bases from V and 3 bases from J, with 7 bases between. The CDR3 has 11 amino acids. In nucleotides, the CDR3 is TGTGCCAGCGACAGCCACTATGGCTACACCTTC. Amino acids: CASDSHYGYTF.

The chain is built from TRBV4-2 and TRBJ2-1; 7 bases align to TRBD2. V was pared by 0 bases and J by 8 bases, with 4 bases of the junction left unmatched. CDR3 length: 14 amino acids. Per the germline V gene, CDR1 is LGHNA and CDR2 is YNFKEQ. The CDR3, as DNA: TGTGCCAGCAGCCAAGACCAAGGGAGGGATGAGCAGTTCTTC. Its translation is CASSQDQGRDEQFF.

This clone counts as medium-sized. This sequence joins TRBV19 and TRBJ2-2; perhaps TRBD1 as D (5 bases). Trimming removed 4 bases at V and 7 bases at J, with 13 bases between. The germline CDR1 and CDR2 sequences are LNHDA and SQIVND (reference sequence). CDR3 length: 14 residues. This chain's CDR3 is CASSKGQSGGELFF. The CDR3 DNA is TGTGCCAGTAGTAAGGGGCAGTCGGGCGGGGAGCTGTTTTTT.

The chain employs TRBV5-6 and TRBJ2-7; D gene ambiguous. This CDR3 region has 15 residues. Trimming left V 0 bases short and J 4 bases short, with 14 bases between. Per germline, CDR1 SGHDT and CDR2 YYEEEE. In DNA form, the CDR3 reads TGTGCCAGCAGCTTGGCCATACGCTACGGTTACGAGCAGTACTTC. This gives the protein CASSLAIRYGYEQYF.

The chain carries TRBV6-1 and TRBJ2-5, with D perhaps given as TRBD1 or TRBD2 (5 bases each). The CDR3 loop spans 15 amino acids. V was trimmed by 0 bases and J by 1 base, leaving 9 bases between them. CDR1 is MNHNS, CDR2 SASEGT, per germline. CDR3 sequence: CASSEARGGQETQYF. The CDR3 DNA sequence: TGTGCCAGCAGTGAAGCGAGGGGCGGCCAAGAGACCCAGTACTTC.

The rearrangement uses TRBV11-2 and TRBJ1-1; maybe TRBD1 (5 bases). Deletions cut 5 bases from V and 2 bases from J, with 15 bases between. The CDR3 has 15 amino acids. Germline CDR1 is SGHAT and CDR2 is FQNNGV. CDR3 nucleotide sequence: TGTGCCAGCAGCCGCCTAACAGGTTCCAACACTGAAGCTTTCTTT. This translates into CASSRLTGSNTEAFF.

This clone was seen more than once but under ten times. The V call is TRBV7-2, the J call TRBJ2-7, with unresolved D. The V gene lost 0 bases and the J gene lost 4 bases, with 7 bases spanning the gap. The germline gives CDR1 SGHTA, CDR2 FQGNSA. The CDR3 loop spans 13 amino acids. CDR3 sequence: CASSLALDYEQYF. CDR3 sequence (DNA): TGTGCCAGCAGCTTAGCGCTAGATTACGAGCAGTACTTC.